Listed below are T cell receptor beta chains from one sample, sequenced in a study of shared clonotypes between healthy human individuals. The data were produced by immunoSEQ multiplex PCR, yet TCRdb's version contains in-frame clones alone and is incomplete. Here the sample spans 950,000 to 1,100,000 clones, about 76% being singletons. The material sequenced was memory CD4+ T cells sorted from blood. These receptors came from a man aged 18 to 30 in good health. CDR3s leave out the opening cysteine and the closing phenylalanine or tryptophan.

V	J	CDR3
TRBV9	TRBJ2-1	ASSARPGGAGYNEQF
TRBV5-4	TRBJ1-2	ASSLDGTGYHYGYT
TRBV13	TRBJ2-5	ASSSTTEGAGETQY
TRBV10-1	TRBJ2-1	ASSESLAGASAIQF
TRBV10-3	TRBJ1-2	AISDGVGYT
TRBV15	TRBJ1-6	ATSLGQGESPLH
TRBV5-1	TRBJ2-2	ASSLNLGGELF
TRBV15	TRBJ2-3	ATRWRGDREADTQY
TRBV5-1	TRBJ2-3	ASSTGGTSSTDTQY
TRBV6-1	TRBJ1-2	ASSGETGNYGYT